This T cell receptor (beta chain) is from a study of T cells after posttransplantation cyclophosphamide. The study, taken as a whole, reports: TRB overlap between skin or GI tissue T cells and blood was limited. Recipient CMV seropositivity and CMV reactivation strongly tracked TRB clonality. Donor CD8+ memory clones often dominated recipient blood repertoires at later times.

V lost 4 bases to trimming and J lost 3 bases, with 9 bases between them. Germline loops: CDR1 SSHAT, CDR2 FNYEAQ (reference sequence). The CDR3 consists of 13 residues. Busulfan-fludarabine conditioning, marrow transplant, and cyclophosphamide on days +3 and +4 were administered. This clone has a count of ten or more. The antigen is unknown. The assay was immunoSEQ multiplex PCR, and TCRdb's table has in-frame clones only and misses some. The record shows 17,000 or so clones for this sample, with no singletons present. The chain joins TRBV7-7 to TRBJ2-5; perhaps TRBD1 as D (6 bases). The TCR sequence derives from a female patient in her 30s who received an allogeneic stem cell transplant from a related donor, was CMV-positive, and had no GVHD. Some T cells may possibly be graft donor cells. This sample comprised PBMCs, obtained after allogeneic stem cell transplant with posttransplant cyclophosphamide. The CDR3: CASSWDTEETQYF. The CDR3 coding sequence is TGTGCCAGCAGCTGGGACACAGAAGAGACCCAGTACTTC. Full variable domain (rest looked up from reference TRBV7-7 and TRBJ2-5): GAGVSQSPRYKVTKRGQDVTLRCDPISSHATLYWYQQALGQGPEFLTYFNYEAQPDKSGLPSDRFSAERPEGSISTLTIQRTEQRDSAMYRCASSWDTEETQYFGPGTRLLVL.